This T cell receptor beta chain was sequenced in a study of cytomegalovirus exposure and HLA in healthy donors. The donors formed part of the roughly 120-subject validation cohort, distinct from the approximately 670-subject first cohort. Sequenced by immunoSEQ multiplex PCR; TCRdb stores in-frame clones only, minus some. The sample lists 200,000 to 300,000 clones, 75% to 90% occurring once. This clone was observed once. The sample comprised PBMCs. This receptor was taken from a woman in her twenties or thirties in good health and CMV-seropositive.

Here the CDR3 reads CASKQGRYSGYTF. CDR3 in DNA: TGTGCCAGCAAACAGGGCCGCTATTCGGGCTACACCTTC. The V gene is TRBV27, the J gene TRBJ1-2, with D tentatively TRBD1 (6 bases). The V end was cut by 7 bases, the J end by 8 bases, with 17 bases between. CDR3 length equals 13 residues. Germline CDR1 reads MNHEY; CDR2 reads SMNVEV (reference sequence).